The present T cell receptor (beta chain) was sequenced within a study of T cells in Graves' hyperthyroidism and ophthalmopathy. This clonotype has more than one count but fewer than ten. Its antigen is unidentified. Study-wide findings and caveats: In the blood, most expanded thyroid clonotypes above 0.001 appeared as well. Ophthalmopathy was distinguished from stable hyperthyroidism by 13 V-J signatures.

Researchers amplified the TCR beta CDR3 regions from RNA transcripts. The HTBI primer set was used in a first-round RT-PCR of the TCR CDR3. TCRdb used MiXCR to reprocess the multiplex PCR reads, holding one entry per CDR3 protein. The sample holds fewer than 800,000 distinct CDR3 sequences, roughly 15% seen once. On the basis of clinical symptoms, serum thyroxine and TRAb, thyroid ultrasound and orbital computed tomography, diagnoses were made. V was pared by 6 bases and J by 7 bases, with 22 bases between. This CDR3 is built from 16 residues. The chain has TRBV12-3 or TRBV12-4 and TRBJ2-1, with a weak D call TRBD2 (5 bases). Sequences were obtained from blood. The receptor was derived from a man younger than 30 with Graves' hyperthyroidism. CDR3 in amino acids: CASSPTSRRRINEQFF. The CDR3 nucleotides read TGTGCCAGCAGCCCTACGTCACGACGGAGGATAAATGAGCAGTTCTTC.